This T cell receptor beta chain stems from a study of T cells in Graves' hyperthyroidism and ophthalmopathy. Overall study context: The authors collected peripheral blood at initial diagnosis, before any treatment.

Researchers amplified the TCR beta CDR3 regions from RNA transcripts. HTBI primers were the set used in a first-round RT-PCR of the TCR CDR3. A single record per CDR3 protein comes from TCRdb applying MiXCR to the multiplex PCR reads. In the table there are a few hundred thousand distinct CDR3 sequences, less than 25% of which are singletons. This clonotype was detected many times. Across 18 months, stable Graves' hyperthyroidism was marked by no progression to ophthalmopathy. In patients aged 18 to 65, hyperthyroidism was newly diagnosed, with duration under 2 months. Fresh 10 ml peripheral blood yielded PBMCs. Per the germline V gene, CDR1 is MDHEN and CDR2 is SYDVKM. The V segment lost 5 bases and the J segment 7 bases; nucleotides outside the gene matches: 13. The CDR3 length is 15 residues.

Sequenced input: blood. The source of this sequence is a man aged 18-30 years with Graves' hyperthyroidism. The chain combines TRBV28 with TRBJ2-7; 8 bases are a match to TRBD2. In DNA, the CDR3 is TGTGCCAGCAGTCCTGTTGCGGGGGGTCATAGGGAGCAGTACTTC. Translated, it gives CASSPVAGGHREQYF.